These 7 T cell receptor beta chains originate from one sample sequenced in a study of blood T cell repertoires in COVID-19. Sequencing was performed with immunoSEQ multiplex PCR; in TCRdb, only in-frame clones are kept and a portion is missing. This sample has 130,000 to 150,000 clones; over 75% occur once, and the top ten carry 10% to 15%. Sequencing was done on a sample of peripheral blood. The source is a man aged 55 to 70 with active or convalescent COVID-19.

This chain links TRBV3-1 (or the pseudogene TRBV3-2) with TRBJ2-7, with D maybe TRBD2 (6 bases). Trimming pared 4 bases from V and 6 bases from J, leaving 19 bases between. The CDR3 length is 15 residues. From germline, CDR1 is LGHDT and CDR2 YNNKEL (reference sequence). The CDR3 spells CASSPLRSGAGEQYF. As DNA, the CDR3 is TGTGCCAGCAGCCCCCTGAGATCGGGAGCCGGCGAGCAGTACTTC.

This chain joins TRBV29-1 and TRBJ2-7; TRBD2 matches at 7 bases. Losses at the gene ends were 1 base for V and 2 bases for J; bases not matched to a gene: 8. This CDR3 spans 15 amino acids. Germline lookup yields CDR1 SQVTM and CDR2 ANQGSEA. The CDR3: CSVEGGSSGPYEQYF. The CDR3 DNA reads as TGCAGCGTTGAAGGGGGGTCTAGCGGTCCCTACGAGCAGTACTTC.

This clone has more than one count but fewer than ten. The CDR3 nucleotides are TGCGCCAGCAGCTTGATGGGGGGCTCCTACAATGAGCAGTTCTTC. Its protein is CASSLMGGSYNEQFF. The chain uses TRBV5-1 and TRBJ2-1, with a tentative D call TRBD2 (6 bases). Looked up from germline, CDR1 is SGHRS and CDR2 is YFSETQ. The V end was cut by 1 base, the J end by 0 bases, with 8 bases between. This CDR3 is built from 15 residues.

The CDR3 DNA follows: TGCAGCGTGAGGGGGACTAGCGGGAGCCGGGAGACCCAGTACTTC. As protein: CSVRGTSGSRETQYF. The gene calls are TRBV29-1 and TRBJ2-5, with 14 bases identical to TRBD2. Germline CDR1 reads SQVTM; CDR2 reads ANQGSEA. The ends lost 6 bases at V and 5 bases at J; junction bases unmatched: 8. The CDR3 is 15 amino acids.

The rearrangement links TRBV2 to TRBJ1-2; the D gene is possibly TRBD1 (6 bases). The V end was cut by 4 bases, the J end by 7 bases, with 13 bases between. The CDR3 sequence is 13 residues long. Germline-derived CDR1 and CDR2 are SNHLY and FYNNEI. The CDR3 coding sequence is TGTGCCAGCAGTGGGACGAGGGACATTGGCTACACCTTC. Translating it yields CASSGTRDIGYTF.

This chain joins TRBV18 and TRBJ1-5, with 9 bases fitting TRBD1. The CDR3 runs to 14 residues. The V segment lost 5 bases and the J segment 5 bases; nucleotides outside the gene matches: 4. The germline V gene has CDR1 KGHSH and CDR2 LQKENI. The DNA of the CDR3 is TGTGCCAGCTCAATCGGGACAGGGCATCAGCCCCAGCATTTT. This sequence encodes CASSIGTGHQPQHF. The whole variable domain, filled in from reference TRBV18 and TRBJ1-5, reads NAGVMQNPRHLVRRRGQEARLRCSPMKGHSHVYWYRQLPEEGLKFMVYLQKENIIDESGMPKERFSAEFPKEGPSILRIQQVVRGDSAAYFCASSIGTGHQPQHFGDGTRLSIL.

This chain uses TRBV5-4 with TRBJ2-7, with D uncertain. The CDR3 totals 14 residues. The germline CDR1 and CDR2 sequences are SGHNT and YYREEE (reference sequence). With 1 base removed from V and 2 bases from J, the gap between germline ends came to 10 bases. CDR3 protein: CASSLLTNPYEQYF. In DNA, the CDR3 is TGTGCCAGCAGCTTGTTAACAAACCCCTACGAGCAGTACTTC.